This T cell receptor beta chain comes out of a study of blood T cell repertoires in COVID-19. Across the whole study: COVID-19 samples collected from the United States, Italy and Spain covered acute and convalescent phases. T cells, B-cell-depleted T cells, or PBMCs provided the cDNA or gDNA that served as material.

This CDR3 comprises 13 residues. V was trimmed by 3 bases and J by 2 bases, leaving 7 bases between them. Germline values: CDR1 LNHNV, CDR2 YYDKDF (reference sequence). Original analysis: For nucleated cells, counts were estimated from reference gene primer amplification. Clones were sequenced by immunoSEQ multiplex PCR, and TCRdb holds only the in-frame ones, with some missing. V, J and clone size reflect that table, while D and trimming were determined from the DNA. The data show roughly 38,000 clones, roughly 90% seen once. This receptor was obtained from a man between 65 and 85 years old with acute or convalescent COVID-19. The material sequenced was peripheral blood. The V call is TRBV15, the J call TRBJ1-1, with unresolved D. The CDR3 spells CATSSDTNTEAFF. For the CDR3, the DNA is TGTGCCACCAGCAGCGACACCAACACTGAAGCTTTCTTT.